Following are 8 T cell receptor beta chains from one sample sequenced in a study of human T cells and chemical hapten exposure. TCRdb re-called the RACE reads with MiXCR, one entry per CDR3 protein. This sample has hundreds of thousands of distinct CDR3 sequences; more than 5% occur once, and the top ten carry around 6.1%. Regarding time point: patch test 2, 6 weeks after DPC sensitization. As to treatment: therapeutic diphenylcyclopropenone sensitization with weekly scalp DPC. Material: whole blood, obtained in connection with sensitization to the hapten diphenylcyclopropenone (DPC). These receptors all come from a woman between 18 and 29 years old with alopecia areata. Some clones in this sample may be carry-over from other donors' samples.

The chain uses TRBV19 and TRBJ2-1; weak D call: TRBD2 (6 bases). The CDR3 sequence is 17 residues long. V was clipped by 10 bases and J by 0 bases, with 22 bases between them. Germline values: CDR1 LNHDA, CDR2 SQIVND (reference sequence). In nucleotides, the CDR3 is TGTGCCACGCACCCGGGGCTTAAGACTAGCTCCTACAATGAGCAGTTCTTC. Its translation: CATHPGLKTSSYNEQFF.

This clonotype was seen at least ten times. The J gene is TRBJ2-5, the V gene TRBV5-1, with 13 nucleotides matching TRBD2. The V and J ends lost 4 bases and 2 bases, in that order; junction bases with no gene match: 5. Germline CDR1 is SGHRS and CDR2 is YFSETQ. The CDR3 loop spans 16 amino acids. CDR3 sequence: CASSAGLAGPQETQYF. CDR3 nucleotides: TGCGCCAGCAGCGCGGGACTAGCGGGGCCTCAAGAGACCCAGTACTTC.

The chain is built from TRBV20-1 and TRBJ1-5; D is undetermined. There are 13 residues in the CDR3. V was cut by 3 bases and J by 2 bases, with 8 bases left in between. Germline V lookup: CDR1 DFQATT, CDR2 SNEGSKA (reference sequence). The CDR3 DNA reads TGCAGTGCTAGTATTCTGGGCAATCAGCCCCAGCATTTT. Residues: CSASILGNQPQHF.

This clonotype was seen a few times. The chain links TRBV6-5 to TRBJ1-6, with D tentatively TRBD1 (6 bases). The CDR3 contains 16 residues. V was clipped by 4 bases and J by 9 bases, with 19 bases between them. CDR1 is MNHEY and CDR2 is SVGAGI in the germline V gene. The CDR3 DNA is TGTGCCAGCAGTTCGATCGGGGACAAGATTATTTCACCCCTCCACTTT. Translating it yields CASSSIGDKIISPLHF.

This clonotype has more than one count but fewer than ten. This rearrangement joins TRBV4-2 to TRBJ1-1, with 9 positions matching TRBD1. V trimming: 1 base; J trimming: 2 bases; junction bases outside the gene matches: 8. CDR1 and CDR2 (germline): LGHNA, YNFKEQ. This CDR3 region has 17 residues. The CDR3 loop is CASSQVAPDRGNTEAFF. The CDR3 bases are TGTGCCAGCAGCCAAGTTGCTCCGGACAGGGGAAACACTGAAGCTTTCTTT.

This clonotype has more than one count but fewer than ten. V and J are TRBV6-2 or TRBV6-3 and TRBJ1-5; the match to TRBD1 covers 7 bases. The trim removed 4 bases at V and 2 bases at J, leaving 8 bases unmatched. CDR3 length: 16 amino acids. Germline values: CDR1 MNHEY, CDR2 SVGEGT. The CDR3 sequence is CASSSGQAGGNQPQHF. CDR3 DNA sequence: TGTGCCAGCAGTTCAGGACAGGCCGGGGGCAATCAGCCCCAGCATTTT.

The chain uses TRBV5-1 and TRBJ2-5; 9 nucleotides align to TRBD1. CDR3 length: 15 amino acids. Germline lookup yields CDR1 SGHRS and CDR2 YFSETQ. V gave up 4 bases and J gave up 5 bases; unmatched junction bases: 9. The CDR3 loop is CASSSRDRAAETQYF. In DNA, the CDR3 is TGCGCCAGCAGCAGCCGGGACAGGGCGGCGGAGACCCAGTACTTC.

This clonotype was recorded a few times. The chain couples TRBV5-6 to TRBJ1-3; no reliable D call. The germline V gene encodes CDR1 SGHDT and CDR2 YYEEEE. V gave up 3 bases and J gave up 4 bases, with 14 bases separating them. The CDR3 spans 15 residues. CDR3 nucleotides: TGTGCCAGCAGCTCTCGGTTTTACTCCGGAAACACCATATATTTT. Translation gives CASSSRFYSGNTIYF.